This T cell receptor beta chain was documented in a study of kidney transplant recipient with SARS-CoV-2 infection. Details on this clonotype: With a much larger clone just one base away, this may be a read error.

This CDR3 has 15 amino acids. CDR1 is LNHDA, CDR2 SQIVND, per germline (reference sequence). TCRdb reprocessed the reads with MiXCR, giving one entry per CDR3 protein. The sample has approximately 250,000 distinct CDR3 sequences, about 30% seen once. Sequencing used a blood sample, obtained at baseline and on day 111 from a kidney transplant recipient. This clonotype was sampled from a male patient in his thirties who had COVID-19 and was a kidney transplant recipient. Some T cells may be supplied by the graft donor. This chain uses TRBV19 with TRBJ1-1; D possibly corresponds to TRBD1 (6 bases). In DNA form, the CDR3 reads TGTGTCAGTAGTATAGGCGGCAGGGGAGACACTGAAGCTTTCTTT. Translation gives CVSSIGGRGDTEAFF.